This T cell receptor beta chain was identified during a study of identical twins. The CDR3 sequence is 14 residues long. V lost 6 bases and J 0 bases, leaving 12 bases between the germline ends. The germline V gene has CDR1 MNHNS and CDR2 SASEGT. This clonotype was recorded a few times. TCRdb reprocessed the 5' RACE reads via MiXCR and lists one record per CDR3 protein. Counted here are about 530,000 distinct CDR3 sequences, 20% to 25% occurring once; the ten biggest clones make up around 0.47%. The same sample was also studied in work on yellow fever vaccine responses in identical twins.

V and J are TRBV6-1 and TRBJ2-7, with D unresolved. This TCR came from a woman under 30 in good health. What was sequenced was CD4+ T cells sorted from blood. This chain's CDR3 is CASREFYISYEQYF. CDR3 nucleotide sequence: TGTGCCAGCAGGGAGTTTTACATCTCCTACGAGCAGTACTTC.